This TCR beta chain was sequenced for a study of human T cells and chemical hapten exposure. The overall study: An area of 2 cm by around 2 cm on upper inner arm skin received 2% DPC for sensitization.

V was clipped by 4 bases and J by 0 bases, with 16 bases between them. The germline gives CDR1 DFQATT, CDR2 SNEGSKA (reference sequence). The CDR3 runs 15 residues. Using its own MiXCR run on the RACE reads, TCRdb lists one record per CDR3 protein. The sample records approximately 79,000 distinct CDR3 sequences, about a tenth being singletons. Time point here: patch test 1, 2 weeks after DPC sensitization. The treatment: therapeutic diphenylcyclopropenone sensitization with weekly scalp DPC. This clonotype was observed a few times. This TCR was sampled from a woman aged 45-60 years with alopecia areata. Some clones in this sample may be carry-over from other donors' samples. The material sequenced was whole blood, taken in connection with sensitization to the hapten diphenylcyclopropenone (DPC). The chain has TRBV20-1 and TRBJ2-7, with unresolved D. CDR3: CSATVKGKSSYEQYF. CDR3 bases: TGCAGTGCTACGGTAAAGGGAAAGAGCTCCTACGAGCAGTACTTC.